This TCR beta chain was captured in a study of blood T cells in healthy people across ages. This CDR3 has 18 residues. V was pared by 0 bases and J by 1 base, with 17 bases between. Germline CDR1 is LGHDT and CDR2 is YNNKEL (reference sequence). Together with a sample-barcoded 5' primer, a J-beta primer mix was included in a second PCR lasting about 6 to 11 cycles. One entry per CDR3 protein results from TCRdb running MiXCR on the 5' RACE reads. The sample yields around 1.7 million distinct CDR3 sequences, over 25% seen once. The sequence was collected from a woman in her 30s in good health. The chain joins TRBV3-1 to TRBJ2-3, with D perhaps TRBD2 (6 bases). Sequenced material: blood. CDR3 in DNA: TGTGCCAGCAGCCAAGACCAAGTGGATAGCGGACGCACAGATACGCAGTATTTT. Translated: CASSQDQVDSGRTDTQYF.